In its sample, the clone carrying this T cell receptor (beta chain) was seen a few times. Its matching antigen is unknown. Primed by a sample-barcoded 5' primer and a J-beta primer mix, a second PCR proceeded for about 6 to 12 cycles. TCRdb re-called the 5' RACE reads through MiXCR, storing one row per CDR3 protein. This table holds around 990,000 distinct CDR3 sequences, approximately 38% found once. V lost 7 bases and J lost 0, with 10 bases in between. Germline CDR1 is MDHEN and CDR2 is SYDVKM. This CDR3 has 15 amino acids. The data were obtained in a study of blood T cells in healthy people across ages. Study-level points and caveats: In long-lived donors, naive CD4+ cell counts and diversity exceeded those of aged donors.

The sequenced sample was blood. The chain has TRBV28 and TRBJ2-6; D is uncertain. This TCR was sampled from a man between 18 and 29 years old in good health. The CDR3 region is CASTNLISGANVLTF. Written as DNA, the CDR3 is TGTGCCAGCACCAATCTCATCTCTGGGGCCAACGTCCTGACTTTC.